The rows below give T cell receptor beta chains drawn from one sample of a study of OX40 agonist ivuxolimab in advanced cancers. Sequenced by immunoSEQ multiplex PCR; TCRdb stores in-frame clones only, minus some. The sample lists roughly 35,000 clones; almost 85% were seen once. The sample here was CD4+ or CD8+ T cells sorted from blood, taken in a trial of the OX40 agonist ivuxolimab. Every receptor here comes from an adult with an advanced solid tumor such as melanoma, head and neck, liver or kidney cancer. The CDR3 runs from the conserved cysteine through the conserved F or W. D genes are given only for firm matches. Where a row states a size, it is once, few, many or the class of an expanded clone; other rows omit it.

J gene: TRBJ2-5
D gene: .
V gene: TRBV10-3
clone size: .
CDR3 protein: CAISGATRGETQYF
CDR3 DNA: TGTGCCATCAGTGGGGCGACTAGGGGAGAGACCCAGTACTTC

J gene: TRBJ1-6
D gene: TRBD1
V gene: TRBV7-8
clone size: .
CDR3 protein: CASRGGTDQSPLHF
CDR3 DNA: TGTGCCAGCCGGGGGGGGACAGACCAATCACCCCTCCACTTT

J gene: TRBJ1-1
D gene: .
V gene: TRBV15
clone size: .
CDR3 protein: CATSEQRPLNTEAFF
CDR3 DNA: TGTGCCACCAGCGAACAGCGGCCGCTCAACACTGAAGCTTTCTTT

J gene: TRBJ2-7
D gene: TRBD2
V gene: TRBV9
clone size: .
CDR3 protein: CASSVDASGYEQYF
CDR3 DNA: TGTGCCAGCAGCGTAGACGCTAGCGGTTACGAGCAGTACTTC

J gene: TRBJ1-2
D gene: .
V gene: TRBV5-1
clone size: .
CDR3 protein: CASSNGGMAGYTF
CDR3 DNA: TGCGCCAGCAGCAACGGGGGGATGGCTGGCTACACCTTC

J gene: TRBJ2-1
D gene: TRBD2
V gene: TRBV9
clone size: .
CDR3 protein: CASSEGGGSFYNEQFF
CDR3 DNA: TGTGCCAGCAGCGAGGGTGGCGGGAGTTTCTACAATGAGCAGTTCTTC

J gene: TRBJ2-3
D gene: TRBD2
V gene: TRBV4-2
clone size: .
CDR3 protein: CASSQEPSGGAFGDTQYF
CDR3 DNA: TGTGCCAGCAGCCAAGAGCCTAGCGGGGGGGCATTTGGAGATACGCAGTATTTT

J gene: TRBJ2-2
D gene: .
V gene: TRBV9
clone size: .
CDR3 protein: CASSVAGDFGGELFF
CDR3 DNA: TGTGCCAGCAGCGTAGCGGGAGATTTCGGAGGGGAGCTGTTTTTT

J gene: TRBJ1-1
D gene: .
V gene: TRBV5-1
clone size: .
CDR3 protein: CASSFTRNTEAFF
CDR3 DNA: TGCGCCAGCAGCTTTACACGGAACACTGAAGCTTTCTTT

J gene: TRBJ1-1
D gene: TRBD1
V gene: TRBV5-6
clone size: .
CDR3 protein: CASSRGQGRSTEAFF
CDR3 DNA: TGTGCCAGCAGCCGGGGACAGGGGAGAAGCACTGAAGCTTTCTTT

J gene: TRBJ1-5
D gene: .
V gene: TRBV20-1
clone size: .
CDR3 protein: CSASGGQGQHF
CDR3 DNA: TGCAGTGCTAGCGGTGGGCAGGGTCAGCATTTT

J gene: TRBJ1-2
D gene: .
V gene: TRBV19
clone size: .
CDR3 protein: CASSIKGNYGYTF
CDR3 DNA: TGTGCCAGTAGTATAAAGGGGAACTATGGCTACACCTTC

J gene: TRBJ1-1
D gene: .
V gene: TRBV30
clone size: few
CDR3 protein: CAFSWSANTEAFF
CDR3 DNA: TGTGCCTTCTCGTGGTCGGCGAACACTGAAGCTTTCTTT

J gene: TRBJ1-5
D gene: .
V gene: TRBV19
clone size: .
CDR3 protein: CASSAIYQPQHF
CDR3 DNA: TGTGCCAGTAGTGCCATATATCAGCCCCAGCATTTT

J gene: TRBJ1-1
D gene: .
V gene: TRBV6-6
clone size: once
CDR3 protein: CASIPGTPNTEAFF
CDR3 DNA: TGTGCCAGCATTCCCGGGACACCGAACACTGAAGCTTTCTTT

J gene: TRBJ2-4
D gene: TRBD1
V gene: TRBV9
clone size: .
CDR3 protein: CASSLDRIGNIQYF
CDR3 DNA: TGTGCCAGCAGCCTGGACAGGATTGGAAACATTCAGTACTTC

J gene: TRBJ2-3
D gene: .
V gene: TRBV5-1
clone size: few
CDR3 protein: CASSRKLDSGTDTQYF
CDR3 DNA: TGCGCCAGCAGCCGCAAACTAGACTCGGGCACAGATACGCAGTATTTT

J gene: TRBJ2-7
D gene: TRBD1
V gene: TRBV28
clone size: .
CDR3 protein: CASSPSGGTGVPYEQYF
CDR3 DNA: TGTGCCAGCAGTCCATCCGGTGGGACAGGGGTTCCCTACGAGCAGTACTTC

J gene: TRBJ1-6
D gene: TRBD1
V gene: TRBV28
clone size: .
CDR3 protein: CASSGTGRAWLALHF
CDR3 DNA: TGTGCCAGCAGTGGGACAGGGAGGGCCTGGTTGGCCCTCCACTTT

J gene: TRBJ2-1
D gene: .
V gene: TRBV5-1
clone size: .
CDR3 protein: CASSPGTNNEQFF
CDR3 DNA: TGCGCCAGCAGCCCCGGGACCAACAATGAGCAGTTCTTC

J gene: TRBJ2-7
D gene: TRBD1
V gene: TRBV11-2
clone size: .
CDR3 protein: CASRWTGSYEQYF
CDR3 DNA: TGTGCCAGCAGGTGGACAGGGAGCTACGAGCAGTACTTC

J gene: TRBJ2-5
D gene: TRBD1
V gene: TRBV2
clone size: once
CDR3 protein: CASSGETGVRETQYF
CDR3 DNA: TGTGCCAGCAGCGGTGAGACAGGGGTGAGAGAGACCCAGTACTTC

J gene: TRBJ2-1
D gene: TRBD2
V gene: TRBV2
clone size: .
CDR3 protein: CASRGTSSINEQFF
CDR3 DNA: TGTGCCAGCAGAGGGACTAGCTCTATTAATGAGCAGTTCTTC

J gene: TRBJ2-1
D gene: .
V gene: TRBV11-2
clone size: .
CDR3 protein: CASSRVDGSYNEQFF
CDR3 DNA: TGTGCCAGCAGCCGGGTGGATGGCAGTTACAATGAGCAGTTCTTC

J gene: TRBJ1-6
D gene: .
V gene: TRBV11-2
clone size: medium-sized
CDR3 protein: CASSFGLYNSPLHF
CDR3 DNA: TGTGCCAGCAGCTTCGGTCTCTATAATTCACCCCTCCACTTT

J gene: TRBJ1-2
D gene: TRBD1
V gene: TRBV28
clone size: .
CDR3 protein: CASSFQWQILGQGNSYGYTF
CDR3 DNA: TGTGCCAGCAGTTTTCAATGGCAGATACTTGGACAGGGAAATTCCTATGGCTACACCTTC

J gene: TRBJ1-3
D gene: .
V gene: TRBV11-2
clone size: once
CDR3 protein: CASSLRGASSGNTIYF
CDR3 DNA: TGTGCCAGCAGCTTAAGGGGGGCCAGCTCTGGAAACACCATATATTTT

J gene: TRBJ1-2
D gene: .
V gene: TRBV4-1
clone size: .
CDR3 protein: CASSRAEAGRSDGYTF
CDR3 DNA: TGCGCCAGCAGCCGCGCCGAGGCAGGGAGGAGCGATGGCTACACCTTC

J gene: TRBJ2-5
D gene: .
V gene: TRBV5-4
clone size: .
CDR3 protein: CASSLGTGRETQYF
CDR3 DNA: TGTGCCAGCAGCTTGGGAACAGGGCGAGAGACCCAGTACTTC

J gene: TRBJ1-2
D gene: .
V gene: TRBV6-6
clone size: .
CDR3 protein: CASRPSGGASYAYTF
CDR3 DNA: TGTGCCAGCAGGCCTTCCGGGGGAGCTAGCTACGCCTACACCTTC

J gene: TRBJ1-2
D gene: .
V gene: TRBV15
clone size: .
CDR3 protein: CATSREAAYGYTF
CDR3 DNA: TGTGCCACCAGCAGAGAGGCAGCCTATGGCTACACCTTC

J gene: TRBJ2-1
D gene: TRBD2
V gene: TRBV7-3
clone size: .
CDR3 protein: CASSQLAESNGQFF
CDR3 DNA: TGTGCCAGCAGCCAACTAGCGGAATCGAATGGGCAGTTCTTC

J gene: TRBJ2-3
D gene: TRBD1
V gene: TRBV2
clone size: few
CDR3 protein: CAGKQGTDTQYF
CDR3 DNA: TGTGCCGGAAAACAGGGGACGGATACGCAGTATTTT

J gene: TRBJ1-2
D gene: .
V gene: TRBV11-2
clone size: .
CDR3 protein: CASSLDISYGYTF
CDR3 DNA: TGTGCCAGCAGCTTAGACATCTCCTATGGCTACACCTTC

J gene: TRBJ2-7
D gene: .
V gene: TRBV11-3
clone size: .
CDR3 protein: CASSLASGWEQYF
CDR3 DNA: TGTGCCAGCAGCTTAGCCTCCGGGTGGGAGCAGTACTTC

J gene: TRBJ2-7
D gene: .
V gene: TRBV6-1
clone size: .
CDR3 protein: CASSRGYEQYF
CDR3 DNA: TGTGCCAGCAGTAGGGGATACGAGCAGTACTTC

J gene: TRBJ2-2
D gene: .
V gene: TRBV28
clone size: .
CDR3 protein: CASNELPTGELFF
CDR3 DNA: TGTGCCAGCAATGAGCTCCCCACCGGGGAGCTGTTTTTT

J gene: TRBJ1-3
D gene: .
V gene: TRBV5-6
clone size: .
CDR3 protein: CASSSKGYGNTIYF
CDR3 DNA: TGTGCCAGCAGCTCAAAGGGGTACGGAAACACCATATATTTT

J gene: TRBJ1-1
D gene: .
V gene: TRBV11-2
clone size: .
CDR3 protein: CASSLGVLGTEAFF
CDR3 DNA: TGTGCCAGCAGCTTAGGGGTTCTGGGCACTGAAGCTTTCTTT

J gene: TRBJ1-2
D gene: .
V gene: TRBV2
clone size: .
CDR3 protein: CASSGEGFYGYTF
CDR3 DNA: TGTGCCAGCAGTGGCGAGGGCTTCTATGGCTACACCTTC

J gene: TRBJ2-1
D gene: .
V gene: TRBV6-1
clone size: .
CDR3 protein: CASSYNEQFF
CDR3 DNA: TGTGCCAGCAGTTACAATGAGCAGTTCTTC

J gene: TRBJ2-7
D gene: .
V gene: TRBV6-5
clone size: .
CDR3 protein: CAISESTQGRPLF
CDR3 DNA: TGTGCCATCAGTGAGTCGACTCAGGGCCGACCCCTCTTC

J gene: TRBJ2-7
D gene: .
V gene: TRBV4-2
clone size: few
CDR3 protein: CASSQDRAAYEQYF
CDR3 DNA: TGTGCCAGCAGCCAAGACAGAGCGGCCTACGAGCAGTACTTC

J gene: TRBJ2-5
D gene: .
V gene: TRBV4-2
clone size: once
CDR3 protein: CASSLGGVGGSETQYF
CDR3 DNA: TGTGCCAGCAGCTTGGGTGGTGTGGGGGGCTCAGAGACCCAGTACTTC

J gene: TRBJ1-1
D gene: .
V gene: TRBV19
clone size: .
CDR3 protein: CASIPVGNTEAFF
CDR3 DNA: TGTGCCAGTATCCCCGTCGGGAACACTGAAGCTTTCTTT

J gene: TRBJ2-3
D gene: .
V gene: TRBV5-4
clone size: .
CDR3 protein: CAGTSSDTQYF
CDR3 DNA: TGTGCCGGTACCTCCTCCGATACGCAGTATTTT

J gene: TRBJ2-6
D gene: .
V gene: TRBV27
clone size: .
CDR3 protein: CASRRDRANVLTF
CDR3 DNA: TGTGCCAGCAGGAGGGACAGGGCCAACGTCCTGACTTTC

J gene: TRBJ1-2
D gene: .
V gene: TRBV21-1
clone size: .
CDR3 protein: CASSTIYRLGSGYTF
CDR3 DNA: TGTGCCAGCAGCACGATTTATCGACTTGGAAGTGGCTACACCTTC

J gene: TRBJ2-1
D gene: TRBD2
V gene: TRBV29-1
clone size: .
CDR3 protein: CSVDLAGGLNYNEQFF
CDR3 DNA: TGCAGCGTTGATCTAGCGGGAGGGTTAAACTACAATGAGCAGTTCTTC

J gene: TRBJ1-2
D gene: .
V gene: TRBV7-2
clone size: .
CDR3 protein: CASSLAPGPIPYGYTF
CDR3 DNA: TGTGCCAGCAGCTTAGCGCCGGGACCCATACCCTATGGCTACACCTTC

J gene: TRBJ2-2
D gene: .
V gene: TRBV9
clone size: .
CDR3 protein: CASSGRLRGELFF
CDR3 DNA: TGTGCCAGCAGCGGCCGGCTTCGCGGGGAGCTGTTTTTT

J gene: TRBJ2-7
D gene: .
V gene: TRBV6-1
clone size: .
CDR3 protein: CASSEVTTYEQYF
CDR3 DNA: TGTGCCAGCAGTGAAGTGACTACCTACGAGCAGTACTTC

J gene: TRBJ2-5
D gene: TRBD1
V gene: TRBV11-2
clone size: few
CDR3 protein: CASSDYRGVETQYF
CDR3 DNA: TGTGCCAGCAGCGACTACAGGGGCGTAGAGACCCAGTACTTC

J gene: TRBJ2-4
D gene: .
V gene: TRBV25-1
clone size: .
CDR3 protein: CASSFQGSDIQYF
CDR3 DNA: TGTGCCAGCAGTTTCCAGGGGTCGGACATTCAGTACTTC

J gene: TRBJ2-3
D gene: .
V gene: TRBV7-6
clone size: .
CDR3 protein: CASSLGLGFTDTQYF
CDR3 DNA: TGTGCCAGCAGCTTAGGACTAGGATTCACAGATACGCAGTATTTT

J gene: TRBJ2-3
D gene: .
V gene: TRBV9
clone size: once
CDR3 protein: CASSGGAVLSTDTQYF
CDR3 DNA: TGTGCCAGCAGCGGGGGGGCAGTTTTGAGCACAGATACGCAGTATTTT